Following are 27 T cell receptor beta chains from one sample sequenced in a study of T cells in Graves' hyperthyroidism and ophthalmopathy. The CDR3 regions of TCR beta were amplified from RNA transcripts. The HTBI primer set drove a first-round RT-PCR of the TCR CDR3. TCRdb re-analysed the multiplex PCR reads in MiXCR, keeping a single row per CDR3 protein. The sample consists of more than 350,000 distinct CDR3 sequences, 14% to 15% of them appearing once. The specimen was blood. The origin of the receptors is a woman aged 25 to 39 with Graves' hyperthyroidism.

In this sample, this clonotype turned up many times. The CDR3 loop reads CATSEVRANTGELFF. The CDR3 region has the DNA TGTGCCACCAGTGAGGTCAGGGCCAACACCGGGGAGCTGTTTTTT. This sequence joins TRBV24-1 and TRBJ2-2; TRBD1 might be the D (5 bases). The CDR3 is made up of 15 amino acids. CDR1 is KGHDR, CDR2 SFDVKD, per germline. V lost 4 bases, J lost 2 bases, and 10 bases lay in between.

At least ten counts were recorded for this clonotype. This chain uses TRBV6-1 with TRBJ1-1; D is unclear. The germline CDR1 and CDR2 sequences are MNHNS and SASEGT. The CDR3 is 16 amino acids. V was pared by 2 bases and J by 0 bases, with 13 bases between. In DNA, the CDR3 is TGTGCCAGCAGTGAAAGAGGCAGAATCATGAACACTGAAGCTTTCTTT. Translating gives CASSERGRIMNTEAFF.

Many counts were recorded for this clonotype. The gene calls are TRBV3-1 and TRBJ2-1; a possible D gene is TRBD1 (6 bases). Germline V gene data show CDR1 as LGHDT and CDR2 as YNNKEL (reference sequence). The CDR3 extends over 14 amino acids. V dropped 3 bases and J dropped 4 bases, with 10 bases sitting between them. The CDR3 DNA reads as TGTGCCAGCAGCCACGGGACACATTACAATGAGCAGTTCTTC. Translating it yields CASSHGTHYNEQFF.

Many counts were recorded for this clonotype. The gene calls are TRBV28 and TRBJ1-1; perhaps TRBD1 as D (5 bases). The CDR3 length is 15 residues. Trimming shortened V by 6 bases and J by 4 bases, and 18 bases separated the two germline ends. Germline V gene sequence: CDR1 MDHEN, CDR2 SYDVKM. The CDR3 here is CASSRDPGVFTEAFF. For the CDR3, the DNA is TGTGCCAGCAGCCGAGACCCGGGGGTATTCACTGAAGCTTTCTTT.

Only a few counts were recorded for this clonotype. This sequence joins TRBV7-9 and TRBJ2-3; D is possibly TRBD2 (5 bases). CDR1 and CDR2 (germline): SEHNR, FQNEAQ (reference sequence). CDR3 length: 14 amino acids. Trimming cost V 4 bases and J 11 bases, with 19 bases left between them. CDR3 sequence (DNA): TGTGCCAGCAGCTCTGGGCTAGCTGGGTCACGGCAGTATTTT. It yields the protein CASSSGLAGSRQYF. Full variable domain (outside the CDR3, taken from reference TRBV7-9 and TRBJ2-3): DTGVSQNPRHKITKRGQNVTFRCDPISEHNRLYWYRQTLGQGPEFLTYFQNEAQLEKSRLLSDRFSAERPKGSFSTLEIQRTEQGDSAMYLCASSSGLAGSRQYFGPGTRLTVL.

A few counts support this clonotype. This rearrangement joins TRBV7-8 to TRBJ2-2; no definite D call. Germline CDR1 reads SGHVS; CDR2 reads FQNEAQ. The length of the CDR3 is 16 residues. Trimming cost V 1 base and J 2 bases, with 11 bases left between them. This CDR3 is CASSLESNRNTGELFF. CDR3 DNA sequence: TGTGCCAGCAGCTTAGAATCGAACAGAAACACCGGGGAGCTGTTTTTT.

The V and J genes are TRBV19 and TRBJ2-1; D assignment may be TRBD1 or TRBD2 (5 bases each). From germline, CDR1 is LNHDA and CDR2 SQIVND (reference sequence). The CDR3 has 15 residues. The V gene lost 4 bases and the J gene lost 3 bases, with 13 bases spanning the gap. CDR3 region: CASSTSGTDYNEQFF. The CDR3 DNA is TGTGCCAGTAGTACGTCCGGGACCGACTACAATGAGCAGTTCTTC.

The chain has TRBV10-3 and TRBJ1-2; D unresolved. Trimming took off 8 bases at V and 4 bases at J, with 11 bases between the two ends. Germline CDR1 is ENHRY and CDR2 is SYGVKD. The CDR3 covers 12 residues. The CDR3 DNA reads TGTGCCATCGAATCTCAGAGCTATGGCTACACCTTC. It translates to CAIESQSYGYTF.

This clonotype was seen a few times. The rearrangement links TRBV29-1 to TRBJ2-2, with D uncertain. The V and J ends lost 7 bases and 2 bases respectively, with 11 bases between them. This CDR3 contains 13 residues. Germline CDR1 SQVTM, CDR2 ANQGSEA. Here the CDR3 reads CSGGKVNTGELFF. The CDR3 coding sequence is TGCAGCGGTGGCAAGGTCAACACCGGGGAGCTGTTTTTT.

In its sample, this clonotype was seen many times. The J gene is TRBJ2-1, the V gene TRBV7-9; D not resolved. CDR3 length: 15 amino acids. Germline V gives CDR1 SEHNR, CDR2 FQNEAQ (reference sequence). The V gene lost 5 bases and the J gene lost 2 bases, with 13 bases spanning the gap. The chain's CDR3 is CASSPPTGAYNEQFF. The CDR3 DNA reads TGTGCCAGCAGCCCGCCGACTGGGGCCTACAATGAGCAGTTCTTC.

This clonotype was detected a few times. The chain uses TRBV14 and TRBJ2-3; no reliable D call. Trimming took 0 bases from V and 8 from J, leaving 6 bases between them. CDR1 SGHDN and CDR2 FVKESK come from the germline V gene. The CDR3 loop spans 12 amino acids. CDR3 region: CASSQDRVTQYF. As DNA, the CDR3 is TGTGCCAGCAGCCAAGATCGTGTTACGCAGTATTTT.

This clonotype was seen more than once but under ten times. The chain uses TRBV30 and TRBJ1-5; TRBD1 matches at 9 bases. The CDR3 consists of 14 residues. V dropped 3 bases and J dropped 7; count of bases not matched to a gene: 7. Germline loops: CDR1 GTSNPN, CDR2 SVGIG (reference sequence). CDR3 sequence: CAWSDGTGRQPQHF. For the CDR3, the DNA is TGTGCCTGGAGCGACGGGACAGGGAGACAGCCCCAGCATTTT. Full variable domain (rest looked up from reference TRBV30 and TRBJ1-5): SQTIHQWPATLVQPVGSPLSLECTVEGTSNPNLYWYRQAAGRGLQLLFYSVGIGQISSEVPQNLSASRPQDRQFILSSKKLLLSDSGFYLCAWSDGTGRQPQHFGDGTRLSIL.

This clonotype has a count of ten or more. This chain joins TRBV28 and TRBJ2-7; 8 bases align to TRBD1. Germline V gene data show CDR1 as MDHEN and CDR2 as SYDVKM. Trimming cost V 6 bases and J 5 bases; bases outside gene matches: 12. CDR3 size: 15 residues. CDR3 DNA sequence: TGTGCCAGCAGGGGAGAGGACAGGGTCACGCACGAGCAGTACTTC. Protein sequence: CASRGEDRVTHEQYF. Complete variable domain (other parts from reference TRBV28 and TRBJ2-7): DVKVTQSSRYLVKRTGEKVFLECVQDMDHENMFWYRQDPGLGLRLIYFSYDVKMKEKGDIPEGYSVSREKKERFSLILESASTNQTSMYLCASRGEDRVTHEQYFGPGTRLTVT.

This chain uses TRBV5-1 with TRBJ1-5; 7 nucleotides agree with TRBD1. The V and J ends lost 7 bases and 6 bases, in that order; junction bases with no gene match: 13. CDR1 and CDR2 (germline): SGHRS, YFSETQ. The CDR3 has 15 residues. The CDR3 bases are TGCGCCAGCGCTCCGGGACAGCTAGTTGGTCAGCCCCAGCATTTT. Its translation: CASAPGQLVGQPQHF.

The chain uses TRBV18 and TRBJ1-4, with a possible D match to TRBD1 (6 bases). The CDR3 totals 18 residues. CDR1 and CDR2 (germline): KGHSH, LQKENI. Between the trimmed V and J ends, which lost 3 bases and 0 bases, there was a span of 17 bases. The DNA for the CDR3 is TGTGCCAGCTCACCCGTTCAGGGGTCGGGTGCAACTAATGAAAAACTGTTTTTT. This sequence encodes CASSPVQGSGATNEKLFF.

The CDR3 loop reads CASRSGLRSYNEQFF. The CDR3 bases are TGTGCCAGCAGATCGGGACTCCGATCCTACAATGAGCAGTTCTTC. The V call is TRBV6-1, the J call TRBJ2-1; D is perhaps TRBD2 (6 bases). Between the trimmed V and J ends, which lost 6 bases and 1 base, there was a span of 13 bases. This CDR3 is 15 amino acids long. CDR1 MNHNS and CDR2 SASEGT come from the germline V gene.

This clonotype was detected ten times or more. This chain joins TRBV7-9 and TRBJ2-2; D remains unclear. Trimming removed 3 bases at V and 2 bases at J, with 4 bases between. The germline CDR1 and CDR2 sequences are SEHNR and FQNEAQ (reference sequence). This CDR3 spans 13 amino acids. CDR3 sequence (DNA): TGTGCCAGCAGCTTCCCTAACACCGGGGAGCTGTTTTTT. Protein sequence: CASSFPNTGELFF.

This clonotype was counted ten times or more. V and J are TRBV3-1 and TRBJ2-7, with a tentative D call TRBD1 (6 bases). The V gene lost 1 base and the J gene lost 4 bases, with 17 bases spanning the gap. Per the germline V gene, CDR1 is LGHDT and CDR2 is YNNKEL (reference sequence). The CDR3 consists of 16 residues. The CDR3 region is CASSQAGVRDPYEQYF. In DNA, the CDR3 is TGTGCCAGCAGCCAAGCAGGGGTTCGGGATCCTTACGAGCAGTACTTC.

This clonotype has at least ten counts. The chain joins TRBV3-1 to TRBJ2-6, with TRBD2 matching 7 bases. Germline CDR1 and CDR2: LGHDT and YNNKEL (reference sequence). Trimming at V came to 0 bases and at J to 4 bases, leaving 15 bases not matched to a gene. The length of the CDR3 is 20 residues. Written as DNA, the CDR3 is TGTGCCAGCAGCCAAGATGGGTGGCTAGCGGCTAAGACAGGGGCCAACGTCCTGACTTTC. It translates to CASSQDGWLAAKTGANVLTF.

This clonotype was picked up many times. Its ends do not fully match the called genes, so a read error is possible. V is TRBV7-9 and J is TRBJ2-3, with D tentatively TRBD1 or TRBD2 (5 bases each). The CDR3 length is 16 residues. Germline CDR1 and CDR2: SEHNR and FQNEAQ (reference sequence). CDR3 loop: CASTLALSGHTDTQYF. As DNA, the CDR3 is TGTGCCAGCACCTTAGCCCTAAGCGGACACACAGATACGCAGTATTTT. The variable domain in full, completed from reference TRBV7-9 and TRBJ2-3, reads DTGVSQNPRHKITKRGQNVTFRCDPISEHNRLYWYRQTLGQGPEFLTYFQNEAQLEKSRLLSDRFSAERPKGSFSTLEIQRTEQGDSAMYLCASTLALSGHTDTQYFGPGTRLTVL.

The table lists this clonotype with many counts. V usage is TRBV18 and J usage is TRBJ2-1, with 7 bases identical to TRBD2. The CDR3 runs 16 residues. In germline, CDR1 is KGHSH, CDR2 LQKENI. V was clipped by 0 bases and J by 0 bases; unmatched bases: 2. The CDR3 nucleotides are TGTGCCAGCTCACCACCGCGGGAGAGCTCCTACAATGAGCAGTTCTTC. Protein: CASSPPRESSYNEQFF.

In this sample, this clonotype turned up many times. The chain combines TRBV18 with TRBJ1-1, with 8 bases aligning to TRBD1. The CDR3 length is 16 residues. Germline CDR1 KGHSH, CDR2 LQKENI. V lost 4 bases and J lost 4; bases outside the gene matches: 11. CDR3 sequence: CASSRTGTGESTEAFF. CDR3 nucleotide sequence: TGTGCCAGCTCACGGACCGGGACAGGTGAATCCACTGAAGCTTTCTTT. Full variable domain (rest looked up from reference TRBV18 and TRBJ1-1): NAGVMQNPRHLVRRRGQEARLRCSPMKGHSHVYWYRQLPEEGLKFMVYLQKENIIDESGMPKERFSAEFPKEGPSILRIQQVVRGDSAAYFCASSRTGTGESTEAFFGQGTRLTVV.

This clonotype was seen just once. This chain uses TRBV29-1 with TRBJ1-2; 7 nucleotides align to TRBD1. Germline loops: CDR1 SQVTM, CDR2 ANQGSEA. The CDR3 length is 19 residues. With V trimmed by 3 bases and J by 7 bases, 26 bases remained unmatched. CDR3 sequence: CSVDGLFAGGTGEWSGYTF. Written as DNA, the CDR3 is TGCAGCGTTGATGGGTTGTTCGCCGGAGGTACAGGGGAGTGGTCTGGCTACACCTTC.

This clonotype was detected a few times. CDR3 sequence: CASSVAWSDRSYEQYF. The DNA of the CDR3 is TGTGCCAGCAGCGTAGCATGGTCAGACCGGTCCTACGAGCAGTACTTC. The rearrangement links TRBV9 to TRBJ2-7; unclear D gene. Germline CDR1 and CDR2: SGDLS and YYNGEE. Between the trimmed V and J ends, which lost 0 bases and 1 base, there was a span of 14 bases. This CDR3 contains 16 residues. Supplemented by reference TRBV9 and TRBJ2-7, the full variable domain reads DSGVTQTPKHLITATGQRVTLRCSPRSGDLSVYWYQQSLDQGLQFLIQYYNGEERAKGNILERFSAQQFPDLHSELNLSSLELGDSALYFCASSVAWSDRSYEQYFGPGTRLTVT.

This clonotype has a count of ten or more. V gene TRBV28 combines with J gene TRBJ1-2, with D possibly TRBD1 on 6 matching bases. Trimming removed 6 bases from V and 8 bases from J, with 19 bases in between. CDR1 and CDR2 from the germline V gene are MDHEN and SYDVKM. CDR3 length equals 14 residues. The CDR3 spells CASRSPTGSGGYTF. The CDR3 DNA is TGTGCCAGCAGGTCGCCGACAGGTTCGGGGGGCTACACCTTC.

This clonotype came up a few times. This chain links TRBV27 with TRBJ2-7, with 12 bases lining up with TRBD2. CDR3 length: 15 amino acids. V shed 5 bases and J 4 bases; nucleotides not matched to a gene: 6. Germline V gene sequence: CDR1 MNHEY, CDR2 SMNVEV (reference sequence). In DNA, the CDR3 is TGTGCCAGCAGTCTAACTAGCGGGAGGAAGTACGAGCAGTACTTC. This sequence encodes CASSLTSGRKYEQYF.

Only a few counts were recorded for this clonotype. This chain joins TRBV6-2 or TRBV6-3 and TRBJ2-7; no clear D gene. Germline V gives CDR1 MNHEY, CDR2 SVGEGT. V lost 2 bases and J lost 6, with 20 bases in between. This CDR3 has 16 amino acids. DNA of the CDR3: TGTGCCAGCAGTTACCTACCCCATGGGGATCAATCCGAGCAGTACTTC. It yields the protein CASSYLPHGDQSEQYF.